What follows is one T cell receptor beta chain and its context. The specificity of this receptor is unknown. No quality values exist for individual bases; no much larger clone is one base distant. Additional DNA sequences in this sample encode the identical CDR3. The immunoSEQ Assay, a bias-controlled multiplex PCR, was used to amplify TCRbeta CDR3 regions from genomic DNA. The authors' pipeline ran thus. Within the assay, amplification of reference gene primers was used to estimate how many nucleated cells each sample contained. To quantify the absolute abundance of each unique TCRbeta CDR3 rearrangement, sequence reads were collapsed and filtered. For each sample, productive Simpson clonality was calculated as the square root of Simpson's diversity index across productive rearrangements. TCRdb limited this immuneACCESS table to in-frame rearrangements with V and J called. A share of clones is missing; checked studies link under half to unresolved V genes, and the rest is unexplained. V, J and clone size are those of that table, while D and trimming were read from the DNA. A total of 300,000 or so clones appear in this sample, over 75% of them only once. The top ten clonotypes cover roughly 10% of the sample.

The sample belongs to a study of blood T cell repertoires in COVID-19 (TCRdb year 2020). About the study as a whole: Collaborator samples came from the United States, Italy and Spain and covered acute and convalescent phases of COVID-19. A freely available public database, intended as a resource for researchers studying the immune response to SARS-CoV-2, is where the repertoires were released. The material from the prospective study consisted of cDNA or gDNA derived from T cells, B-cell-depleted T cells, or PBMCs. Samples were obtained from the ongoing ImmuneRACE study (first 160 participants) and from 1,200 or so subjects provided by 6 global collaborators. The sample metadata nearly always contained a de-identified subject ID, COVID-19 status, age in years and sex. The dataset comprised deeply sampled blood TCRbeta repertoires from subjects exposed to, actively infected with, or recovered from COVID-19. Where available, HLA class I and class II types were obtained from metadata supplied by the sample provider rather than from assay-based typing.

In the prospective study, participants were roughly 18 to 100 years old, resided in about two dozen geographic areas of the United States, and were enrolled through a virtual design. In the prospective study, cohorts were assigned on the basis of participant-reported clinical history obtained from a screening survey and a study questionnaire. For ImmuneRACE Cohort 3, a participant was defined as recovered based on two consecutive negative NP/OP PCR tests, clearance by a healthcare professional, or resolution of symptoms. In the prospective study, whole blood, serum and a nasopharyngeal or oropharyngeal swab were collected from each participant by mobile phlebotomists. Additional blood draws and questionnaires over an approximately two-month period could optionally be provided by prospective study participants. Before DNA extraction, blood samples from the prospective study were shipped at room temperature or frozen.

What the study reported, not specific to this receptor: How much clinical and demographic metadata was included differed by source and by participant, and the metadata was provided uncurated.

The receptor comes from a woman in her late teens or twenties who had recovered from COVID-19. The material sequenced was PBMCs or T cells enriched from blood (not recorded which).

The DNA sequence is as follows: TGTGCCAGCAGCGGGACAGGGGCCGGAAACACCATATATTTT. Translation gives CASSGTGAGNTIYF. The chain is made from TRBV9 and TRBJ1-3; 9 central bases correspond to TRBD1. After removal of 3 bases from V and 4 bases from J, the junction retains 2 bases not matched to a gene. Based on the germline V gene, the CDR1 and CDR2 sequences are SGDLS and YYNGEE. There are 14 amino acids in the CDR3, from cysteine to phenylalanine inclusive. Only the CDR3 region is kept as DNA, spanning 42 bases read in frame from base 1.